The subject of this entry is one TCR beta chain. These data come from a study of blood T cell repertoires in COVID-19. This table comes from immunoSEQ multiplex PCR, and its TCRdb copy is limited to in-frame clones, with some not included. The sample lists some 210,000 clones, around four fifths occurring once. Material: peripheral blood. This TCR was sampled from a man over 45 with active or convalescent COVID-19.

The CDR3: CASSAGTENNSPLHF. The CDR3 coding sequence is TGTGCCAGCAGCGCCGGGACAGAAAATAATTCACCCCTCCACTTT. J is TRBJ1-6 and V is TRBV9, with 7 bases fitting TRBD1. The CDR3 runs 15 residues. V lost 3 bases, J lost 5 bases, and 5 bases stayed unmatched. Germline assignment: CDR1 SGDLS and CDR2 YYNGEE. Full variable domain (missing parts from reference TRBV9 and TRBJ1-6): DSGVTQTPKHLITATGQRVTLRCSPRSGDLSVYWYQQSLDQGLQFLIQYYNGEERAKGNILERFSAQQFPDLHSELNLSSLELGDSALYFCASSAGTENNSPLHFGNGTRLTVT.